This T cell receptor (beta chain) was sequenced during a study of blood T cells in healthy people across ages. The trim removed 4 bases at V and 5 bases at J, leaving 13 bases unmatched. Germline V gives CDR1 PRHDT, CDR2 FYEKMQ (reference sequence). The CDR3 is made up of 17 amino acids. Then a second PCR, running roughly 6 to 12 cycles, was carried out with a sample-barcoded 5' primer and a J-beta primer mix. TCRdb redid the calling of the 5' RACE reads with MiXCR, one entry per CDR3 protein. The sample lists around 900,000 distinct CDR3 sequences; more than 25% were seen once. Ten or more counts support this clonotype.

The origin of this receptor is a woman older than 75 in good health. Sequences were obtained from blood. V gene TRBV13 combines with J gene TRBJ2-1; 8 bases map to TRBD2. The CDR3 here is CASSSLRGTSGDNEQFF. The CDR3 DNA sequence: TGTGCCAGCAGCTCCCTTAGGGGGACTAGTGGTGACAATGAGCAGTTCTTC.